This T cell receptor beta chain stems from a study of preoperative IRX-2 immunotherapy in early breast cancer. As to treatment: preoperative locoregional IRX-2 cytokine immunotherapy. This phase Ib study tested locoregional IRX-2 cytokine immunotherapy given before surgery. The ends were cut back, 1 base at V and 2 bases at J, with 10 bases in the middle. The CDR3 totals 15 residues. The germline CDR1 and CDR2 sequences are SGHDT and YYEEEE. Data came from immunoSEQ multiplex PCR; TCRdb stores just in-frame clones and leaves some out. The sample holds tens of thousands of clones; 90% to 95% are singletons and the top ten take roughly 16%.

Source: tumor tissue, taken after IRX-2 immunotherapy. This clonotype was obtained from a human donor with breast cancer. V usage is TRBV5-6 and J usage is TRBJ2-1; no definite D call. CDR3: CASSLQPETYNEQFF. For the CDR3, the DNA is TGTGCCAGCAGCTTGCAGCCGGAGACCTACAATGAGCAGTTCTTC.